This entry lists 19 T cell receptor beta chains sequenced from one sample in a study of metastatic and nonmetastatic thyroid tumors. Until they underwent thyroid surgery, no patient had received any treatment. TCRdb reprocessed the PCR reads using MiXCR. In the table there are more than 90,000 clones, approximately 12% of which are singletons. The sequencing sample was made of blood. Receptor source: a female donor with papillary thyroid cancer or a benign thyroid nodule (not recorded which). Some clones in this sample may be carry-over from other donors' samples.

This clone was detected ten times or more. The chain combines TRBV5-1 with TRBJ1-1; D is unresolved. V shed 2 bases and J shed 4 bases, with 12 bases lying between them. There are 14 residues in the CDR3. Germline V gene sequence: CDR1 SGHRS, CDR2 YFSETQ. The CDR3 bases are TGCGCCAGCAGCTTTCTCGGGGAGGGCACTGAAGCTTTCTTT. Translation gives CASSFLGEGTEAFF.

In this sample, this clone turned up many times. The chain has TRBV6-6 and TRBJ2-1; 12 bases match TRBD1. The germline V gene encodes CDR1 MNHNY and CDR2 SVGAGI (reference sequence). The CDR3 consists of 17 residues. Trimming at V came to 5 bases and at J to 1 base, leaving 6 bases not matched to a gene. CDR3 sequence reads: CASSPGTGGRSYNEQFF. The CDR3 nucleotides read TGTGCCAGCAGTCCCGGGACAGGGGGCAGGTCCTACAATGAGCAGTTCTTC.

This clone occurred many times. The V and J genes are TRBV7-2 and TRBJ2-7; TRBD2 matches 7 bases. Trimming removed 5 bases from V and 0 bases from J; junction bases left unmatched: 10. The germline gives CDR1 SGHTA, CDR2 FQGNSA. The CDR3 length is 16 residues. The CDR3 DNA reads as TGTGCCAGCAGCCAAGAGGGCGGGAGCTCCTCCTACGAGCAGTACTTC. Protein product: CASSQEGGSSSYEQYF.

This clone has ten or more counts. CDR3 DNA: TGCAGTGCTAGACCGGGGGCGGGGTACAATGAGCAGTTCTTC. Translating gives CSARPGAGYNEQFF. This chain uses TRBV20-1 with TRBJ2-1, with D tentatively TRBD1 or TRBD2 (6 bases each). CDR1 is DFQATT and CDR2 is SNEGSKA in the germline V gene (reference sequence). V lost 2 bases and J 4 bases, leaving 12 bases between the germline ends. The CDR3 totals 14 residues.

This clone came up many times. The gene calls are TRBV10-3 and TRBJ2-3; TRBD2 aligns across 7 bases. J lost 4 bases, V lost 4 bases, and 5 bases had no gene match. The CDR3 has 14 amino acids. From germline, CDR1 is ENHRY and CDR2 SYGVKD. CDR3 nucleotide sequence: TGTGCCATCAGTGTAGGACTAGATCCAGATACGCAGTATTTT. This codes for CAISVGLDPDTQYF.

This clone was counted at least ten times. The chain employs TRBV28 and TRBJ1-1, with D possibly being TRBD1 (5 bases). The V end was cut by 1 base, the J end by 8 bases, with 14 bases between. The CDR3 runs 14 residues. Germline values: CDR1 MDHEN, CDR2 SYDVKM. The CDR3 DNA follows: TGTGCCAGCAGTTTATTTGCGGGGGGTGGGGAAGCTTTCTTT. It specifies CASSLFAGGGEAFF.

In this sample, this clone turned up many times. For the CDR3, the DNA is TGTGCCAGTAGTACCAGGCCCCGACTACTCGACCATGAGCAGTTCTTC. It encodes CASSTRPRLLDHEQFF. V is TRBV19 and J is TRBJ2-1; possibly TRBD2 for D (5 bases). The CDR3 has 16 residues. Germline CDR1 LNHDA, CDR2 SQIVND (reference sequence). Trimming removed 4 bases at V and 8 bases at J, with 21 bases between.

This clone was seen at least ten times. The CDR3 sequence is CASSNNRGGYGYTF. Written as DNA, the CDR3 is TGTGCCAGCAGCAACAACAGGGGTGGTTATGGCTACACCTTC. The chain joins TRBV9 to TRBJ1-2; 7 positions match TRBD1. The CDR3 has 14 amino acids. From germline, CDR1 is SGDLS and CDR2 YYNGEE. The V gene end was trimmed by 4 bases and the J gene end by 5 bases; junction bases not matched to a gene: 8.

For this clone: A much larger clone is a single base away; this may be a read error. The CDR3 reads CASSSISNTEAFF. For the CDR3, the DNA is TGTGCCAGCAGCTCGATTTCGAACACTGAAGCTTTCTTT. The V gene is TRBV7-6, the J gene TRBJ1-1, with D uncertain. This CDR3 has 13 amino acids. Trimming removed 4 bases at V and 1 base at J, with 7 bases between. Germline V CDR1 and CDR2: SGHVS, FNYEAQ.

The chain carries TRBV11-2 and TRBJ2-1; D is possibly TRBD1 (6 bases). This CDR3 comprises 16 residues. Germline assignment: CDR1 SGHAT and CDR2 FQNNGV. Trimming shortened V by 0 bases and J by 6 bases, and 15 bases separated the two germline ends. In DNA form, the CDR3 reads TGTGCCAGCAGCTTAGATGGGGGCTCGTGGTTCAATGAGCAGTTCTTC. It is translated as CASSLDGGSWFNEQFF.

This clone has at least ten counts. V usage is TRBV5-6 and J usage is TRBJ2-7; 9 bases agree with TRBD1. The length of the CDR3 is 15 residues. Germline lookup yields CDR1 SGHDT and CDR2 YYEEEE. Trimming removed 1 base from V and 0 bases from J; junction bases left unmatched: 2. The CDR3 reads CASSLPGQGSYEQYF. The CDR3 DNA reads TGTGCCAGCAGCTTGCCGGGACAGGGCTCCTACGAGCAGTACTTC.

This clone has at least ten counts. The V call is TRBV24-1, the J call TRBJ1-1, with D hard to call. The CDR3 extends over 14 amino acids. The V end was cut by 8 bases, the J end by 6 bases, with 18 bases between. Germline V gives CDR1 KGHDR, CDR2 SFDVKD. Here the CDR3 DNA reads TGTGCCACCAAAGACCGGGCCGAGAGCGCTGAAGCTTTCTTT. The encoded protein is CATKDRAESAEAFF.

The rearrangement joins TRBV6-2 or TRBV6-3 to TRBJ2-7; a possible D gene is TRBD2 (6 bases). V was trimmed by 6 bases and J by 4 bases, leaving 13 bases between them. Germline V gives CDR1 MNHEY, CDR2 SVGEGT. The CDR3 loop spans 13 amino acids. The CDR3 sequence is CASSAEGMYEQYF. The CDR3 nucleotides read TGTGCCAGCAGCGCGGAGGGGATGTACGAGCAGTACTTC.

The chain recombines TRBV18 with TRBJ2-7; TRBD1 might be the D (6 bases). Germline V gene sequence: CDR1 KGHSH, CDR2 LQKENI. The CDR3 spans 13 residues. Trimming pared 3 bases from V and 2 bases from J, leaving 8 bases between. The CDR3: CASSPAGAYEQYF. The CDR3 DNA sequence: TGTGCCAGCTCACCGGCAGGGGCCTACGAGCAGTACTTC.

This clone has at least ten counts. As DNA, the CDR3 is TGTGCCAGCAGTTACGGGACAGGGGCCTACGAGCAGTACTTC. This encodes CASSYGTGAYEQYF. This chain links TRBV6-6 with TRBJ2-7; TRBD1 aligns across 10 bases. With 2 bases clipped from V and 2 bases from J, the junction kept 0 bases outside the gene matches. This CDR3 comprises 14 residues. Germline loops: CDR1 MNHNY, CDR2 SVGAGI (reference sequence).

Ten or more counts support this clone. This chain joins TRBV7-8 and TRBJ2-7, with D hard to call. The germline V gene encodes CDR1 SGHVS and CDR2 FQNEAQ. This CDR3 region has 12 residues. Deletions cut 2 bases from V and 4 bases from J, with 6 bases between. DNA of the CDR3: TGTGCCAGCAGCTTATACGGATACGAGCAGTACTTC. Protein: CASSLYGYEQYF.

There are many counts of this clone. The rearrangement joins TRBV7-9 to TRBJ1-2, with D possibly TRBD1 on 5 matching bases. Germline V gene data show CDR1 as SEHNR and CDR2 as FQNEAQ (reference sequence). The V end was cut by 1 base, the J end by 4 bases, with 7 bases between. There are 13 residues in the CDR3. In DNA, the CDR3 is TGTGCCAGCAGCTTAGAGAGGGGCTATGGCTACACCTTC. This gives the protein CASSLERGYGYTF.

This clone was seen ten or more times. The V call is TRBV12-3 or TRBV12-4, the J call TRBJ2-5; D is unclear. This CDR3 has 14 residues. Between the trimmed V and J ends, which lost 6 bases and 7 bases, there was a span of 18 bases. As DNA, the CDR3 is TGTGCCAGCAGCCCCACCCGTCGCGCTAGGACCCAGTACTTC. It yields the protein CASSPTRRARTQYF.

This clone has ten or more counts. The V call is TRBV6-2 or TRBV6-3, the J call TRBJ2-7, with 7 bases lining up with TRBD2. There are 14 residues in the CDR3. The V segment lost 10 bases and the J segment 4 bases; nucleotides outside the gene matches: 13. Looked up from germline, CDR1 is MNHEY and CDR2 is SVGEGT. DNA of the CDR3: TGTGCCACCAAGGTCCGAAGCGGGGCTTACGAGCAGTACTTC. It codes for CATKVRSGAYEQYF.